The 24 T cell receptor beta chains listed next were all sequenced from one sample in a study of blood T cell repertoires in COVID-19. Sequencing used immunoSEQ multiplex PCR; TCRdb keeps in-frame clones, though not all of them. The repertoire holds 400,000 to 450,000 clones, with around 89% as singletons. Sequenced: peripheral blood. These receptors originate from a woman aged 50 to 65 with COVID-19, enrolled during active disease.

V gene TRBV7-9 combines with J gene TRBJ2-5; the match to TRBD2 covers 12 bases. Germline-derived CDR1 and CDR2 are SEHNR and FQNEAQ (reference sequence). The V gene end was trimmed by 4 bases and the J gene end by 12 bases; junction bases not matched to a gene: 9. This CDR3 contains 14 residues. The CDR3 DNA reads as TGTGCCAGCAGCTCCCGACTAGCGGGGGCCCGGGAGTACTTC. It yields the protein CASSSRLAGAREYF.

The chain employs TRBV5-4 and TRBJ2-1, with 9 nucleotides matching TRBD1. Trimming removed 4 bases from V and 7 bases from J; junction bases left unmatched: 12. This CDR3 spans 16 amino acids. Looked up from germline, CDR1 is SGHNT and CDR2 is YYREEE (reference sequence). The CDR3 region is CASSHKRQGDSNEQFF. The CDR3 coding sequence is TGTGCCAGCAGCCATAAACGACAGGGGGACTCGAATGAGCAGTTCTTC.

The chain carries TRBV19 and TRBJ2-7, with D possibly being TRBD1 (6 bases). Germline V gene sequence: CDR1 LNHDA, CDR2 SQIVND (reference sequence). This CDR3 region has 15 residues. Trimming stripped 5 bases from V and 1 base from J, with 15 bases between. CDR3 sequence reads: CASSVSQGYSYEQYF. CDR3 nucleotide sequence: TGTGCCAGTAGTGTCTCTCAGGGGTATTCCTACGAGCAGTACTTC.

This chain joins TRBV6-4 and TRBJ2-5; D gene uncertain. V was trimmed by 2 bases and J by 0 bases, leaving 10 bases between them. The CDR3 totals 15 residues. Per the germline V gene, CDR1 is MRHNA and CDR2 is SNTAGT. In DNA, the CDR3 is TGTGCCAGCAGTGACACACCGGGTTACCAAGAGACCCAGTACTTC. Translating it yields CASSDTPGYQETQYF.

To note about this clone: Other DNA sequences in this specimen translate into the identical CDR3. The chain combines TRBV5-1 with TRBJ1-1; D may be TRBD1 (5 bases). The germline V and J ends were trimmed by 0 bases and 5 bases, with 8 bases remaining between them. This CDR3 is 13 amino acids long. CDR1 SGHRS and CDR2 YFSETQ come from the germline V gene. In DNA form, the CDR3 reads TGCGCCAGCAGCTTGGGGCGGGGGACTGAAGCTTTCTTT. It yields the protein CASSLGRGTEAFF.

J is TRBJ1-2 and V is TRBV9, with a possible D match to TRBD1 (5 bases). Between the trimmed V and J ends, which lost 5 bases and 4 bases, there was a span of 15 bases. The CDR3 length is 14 residues. Germline values: CDR1 SGDLS, CDR2 YYNGEE. The CDR3, as DNA: TGTGCCAGCAGTTTAGCGGGGGAAAGCTATGGCTACACCTTC. This sequence encodes CASSLAGESYGYTF.

The chain combines TRBV7-8 with TRBJ1-5, with no clear D. The CDR3 runs 14 residues. Deletions cut 0 bases from V and 2 bases from J, with 5 bases between. Germline values: CDR1 SGHVS, CDR2 FQNEAQ. Here the CDR3 reads CASSLAEGNQPQHF. Here the CDR3 DNA reads TGTGCCAGCAGCTTAGCCGAGGGCAATCAGCCCCAGCATTTT.

This clone was found a few times. The chain employs TRBV7-8 and TRBJ1-2; D ambiguous. The CDR3 totals 13 residues. Germline assignment: CDR1 SGHVS and CDR2 FQNEAQ. V was shortened by 1 base and J by 4 bases, with 7 bases between the two germline ends. CDR3 in amino acids: CASSLGALYGYTF. DNA for the CDR3: TGTGCCAGCAGCTTAGGGGCCCTCTATGGCTACACCTTC.

This clone has just one count. The chain employs TRBV11-3 and TRBJ2-1; D gene ambiguous. The germline V and J ends were trimmed by 1 base and 8 bases, with 6 bases remaining between them. This CDR3 has 12 residues. CDR1 and CDR2 from the germline V gene are SGHNT and YENEEA. This chain's CDR3 is CASSLASDEQFF. For the CDR3, the DNA is TGTGCCAGCAGCTTAGCTTCAGATGAGCAGTTCTTC. Supplemented by reference TRBV11-3 and TRBJ2-1, the full variable domain reads EAGVVQSPRYKIIEKKQPVAFWCNPISGHNTLYWYLQNLGQGPELLIRYENEEAVDDSQLPKDRFSAERLKGVDSTLKIQPAELGDSAVYLCASSLASDEQFFGPGTRLTVL.

The chain uses TRBV30 and TRBJ2-5, with 8 bases identical to TRBD2. This CDR3 region has 14 residues. V was clipped by 5 bases and J by 4 bases; unmatched bases: 9. From germline, CDR1 is GTSNPN and CDR2 SVGIG (reference sequence). The CDR3 coding sequence is TGTGCCTGGGGACTCCGGGGGGGGCGAGAGACCCAGTACTTC. Its protein is CAWGLRGGRETQYF.

The J gene is TRBJ2-7, the V gene TRBV5-1; the D gene is possibly TRBD2 (5 bases). This CDR3 spans 15 amino acids. V lost 0 bases and J lost 5, with 15 bases in between. The germline V gene encodes CDR1 SGHRS and CDR2 YFSETQ. The CDR3 DNA sequence: TGCGCCAGCAGCTTGGCCGCGGGTTTGAGAAACGAGCAGTACTTC. Its protein product is CASSLAAGLRNEQYF.

The chain employs TRBV5-1 and TRBJ1-1, with D maybe TRBD1 (6 bases). CDR1 SGHRS and CDR2 YFSETQ come from the germline V gene. The CDR3 is 15 residues long. The germline V and J ends were trimmed by 3 bases and 4 bases, with 16 bases remaining between them. Here the CDR3 reads CASSSYQGTSTEAFF. The CDR3 DNA is TGCGCCAGCAGCTCCTATCAGGGGACCAGCACTGAAGCTTTCTTT.

V and J are TRBV27 and TRBJ2-1; D unclear. Deletions cut 4 bases from V and 3 bases from J, with 4 bases between. The CDR3 covers 12 residues. Germline assignment: CDR1 MNHEY and CDR2 SMNVEV (reference sequence). The CDR3 region is CASSSGYNEQFF. The CDR3 bases are TGTGCCAGCAGTTCCGGCTACAATGAGCAGTTCTTC.

The V and J genes are TRBV19 and TRBJ1-2; the D gene is possibly TRBD1 (5 bases). V was cut by 3 bases and J by 4 bases, with 15 bases left in between. Per the germline V gene, CDR1 is LNHDA and CDR2 is SQIVND (reference sequence). The CDR3 covers 15 residues. The CDR3, as DNA: TGTGCCAGTAGTATTCGGGCAAATAGGGGCTATGGCTACACCTTC. This codes for CASSIRANRGYGYTF.

The V call is TRBV29-1, the J call TRBJ2-7, with 8 bases identical to TRBD1. This CDR3 spans 13 amino acids. Germline CDR1 and CDR2: SQVTM and ANQGSEA. After removal of 4 bases from V and 4 bases from J, the junction contained 6 bases not matched to a gene. CDR3 DNA sequence: TGCAGCGTTGCAGGGGGCGAGCTGTACGAGCAGTACTTC. Translation gives CSVAGGELYEQYF.

This clone was counted once. This sequence joins TRBV7-8 and TRBJ2-1; 10 nucleotides line up with TRBD1. The length of the CDR3 is 14 residues. The V gene's germline CDR1 is SGHVS and CDR2 FQNEAQ. V lost 6 bases to trimming and J lost 6 bases; unmatched junction nucleotides: 5. Here the CDR3 reads CASRIGTGVNEQFF. CDR3 nucleotide sequence: TGTGCCAGCAGGATTGGGACAGGGGTCAATGAGCAGTTCTTC. The full variable domain, its missing parts supplied by reference TRBV7-8 and TRBJ2-1, is GAGVSQSPRYKVAKRGQDVALRCDPISGHVSLFWYQQALGQGPEFLTYFQNEAQLDKSGLPSDRFFAERPEGSVSTLKIQRTQQEDSAVYLCASRIGTGVNEQFFGPGTRLTVL.

This clone was recorded once. CDR3 amino acids: CASSRYRGQGNKGNTIYF. The CDR3 region has the DNA TGTGCCAGCAGCCGATATCGGGGACAGGGAAATAAGGGAAACACCATATATTTT. The rearrangement links TRBV3-1 (or the pseudogene TRBV3-2) to TRBJ1-3, with TRBD1 identical over 9 bases. The CDR3 runs 18 residues. The junction had 14 bases not matched to a gene; V was cut back by 4 bases and J by 4 bases. The V gene's germline CDR1 is LGHDT and CDR2 YNNKEL (reference sequence).

A few counts support this clone. The V gene is TRBV9, the J gene TRBJ2-7, with 8 bases that match TRBD2. Trimming took 3 bases from V and 6 from J; bases not matched to a gene: 11. The CDR3 has 15 amino acids. The germline CDR1 and CDR2 sequences are SGDLS and YYNGEE. The CDR3 sequence is CASSASGTSLGEQYF. DNA for the CDR3: TGTGCCAGCAGCGCCTCCGGGACTAGTCTAGGCGAGCAGTACTTC.

The chain couples TRBV6-2 or TRBV6-3 to TRBJ1-2; D is unresolved. Looked up from germline, CDR1 is MNHEY and CDR2 is SVGEGT. The V gene lost 5 bases and the J gene lost 5 bases, with 9 bases spanning the gap. This CDR3 spans 12 amino acids. This CDR3 is CASSPTAYGYTF. CDR3 coding DNA: TGTGCCAGCAGTCCGACTGCTTATGGCTACACCTTC.

The chain joins TRBV2 to TRBJ2-2, with TRBD2 matching over 12 bases. J lost 6 bases, V lost 5 bases, and 4 bases had no gene match. The CDR3 consists of 15 residues. CDR1 and CDR2 (germline): SNHLY, FYNNEI. CDR3 loop: CASSLLAGGPGELFF. CDR3 coding DNA: TGTGCCAGCAGTCTTCTAGCGGGGGGGCCCGGGGAGCTGTTTTTT.

This clone was counted a single time. The chain employs TRBV5-1 and TRBJ1-1, with D hard to call. Germline CDR1 reads SGHRS; CDR2 reads YFSETQ. This CDR3 has 12 residues. V lost 6 bases, J lost 2 bases, and 8 bases lay in between. CDR3 region: CASKETNTEAFF. The CDR3 DNA is TGCGCCAGCAAGGAGACCAACACTGAAGCTTTCTTT.

On this clone: Other DNA variants within this sample encode the same CDR3. This chain uses TRBV11-2 with TRBJ2-6; D may be TRBD1 (5 bases). This CDR3 comprises 15 residues. With 3 bases removed from V and 0 bases from J, the gap between germline ends came to 6 bases. Germline assignment: CDR1 SGHAT and CDR2 FQNNGV. For the CDR3, the DNA is TGTGCCAGCAGCTTGGGGCTCTCTGGGGCCAACGTCCTGACTTTC. The encoded protein is CASSLGLSGANVLTF.

This chain links TRBV29-1 with TRBJ1-1, with a possible D match to TRBD1 (5 bases). Trimming cost V 3 bases and J 0 bases, with 11 bases left between them. The CDR3 consists of 14 residues. Germline V gene sequence: CDR1 SQVTM, CDR2 ANQGSEA. The chain's CDR3 is CSVEFRGLNTEAFF. DNA for the CDR3: TGCAGCGTTGAGTTTAGGGGTTTGAACACTGAAGCTTTCTTT.

This chain uses TRBV1 with TRBJ2-1; whether TRBD2, the table's D call, matches the DNA was not checked. TRBV1 is reported as a pseudogene. This CDR3 spans 17 amino acids. In DNA form, the CDR3 reads TGCACCAGCAGCCAAGATCTGGCGGGGGGCCTATACAATGAGCAGTTCTTC. Encoded protein: CTSSQDLAGGLYNEQFF.